These T cell receptor beta chains were read from a single sample in a study of shared clonotypes between healthy human individuals. Sequencing used immunoSEQ multiplex PCR; TCRdb keeps in-frame clones, though not all of them. Of around 1,900,000 clones listed, around 95% were seen once; the top ten hold roughly 1.7%. Sequenced sample: naive CD8+ T cells from PBMCs. The receptor set was obtained from a young man in good health. Some clones in this sample may be carry-over from other donors' samples. The CDR3 runs from the conserved cysteine through the conserved F or W. Fields, in order: J gene, clone size, D gene, V gene, CDR3 DNA, CDR3 protein. A D gene is named only where the DNA matches it firmly. Not every row has a clone size; where given, it reads once, few, many or a size class.

j_call: TRBJ1-1; clone_size: once; d_call: TRBD1; v_call: TRBV11-2; cdr3_nt: TGTGCCAGCAGCTTCGGGACAGGTAGCACTGAAGCTTTCTTT; cdr3_aa: CASSFGTGSTEAFF
j_call: TRBJ2-5; clone_size: .; d_call: .; v_call: TRBV27; cdr3_nt: TGTGCCAGCAGTTTAGGGAGTGGAGAGACCCAGTACTTC; cdr3_aa: CASSLGSGETQYF
j_call: TRBJ1-1; clone_size: .; d_call: .; v_call: TRBV29-1; cdr3_nt: TGCAGCGTTGAAGCCCTAGCGGGGAGGGCCACTGAAGCTTTCTTT; cdr3_aa: CSVEALAGRATEAFF
j_call: TRBJ1-5; clone_size: .; d_call: .; v_call: TRBV7-3; cdr3_nt: TGTGCCAGAGCAGGCCCCGATTTGCGCCCCCAGCATTTT; cdr3_aa: CARAGPDLRPQHF
j_call: TRBJ1-5; clone_size: few; d_call: .; v_call: TRBV19; cdr3_nt: TGTGCCAGTAGTATGTGGGCGTCGAGCAATCAGCCCCAGCATTTT; cdr3_aa: CASSMWASSNQPQHF
j_call: TRBJ2-3; clone_size: .; d_call: TRBD2; v_call: TRBV28; cdr3_nt: TGTGCCAGCAGTTCCCTTACTAGCGGGAGCCCAGATACGCAGTATTTT; cdr3_aa: CASSSLTSGSPDTQYF
j_call: TRBJ1-2; clone_size: .; d_call: .; v_call: TRBV9; cdr3_nt: TGTGCCAGCAGCTCCCCTAGGTTAGATGGCTACACCTTC; cdr3_aa: CASSSPRLDGYTF
j_call: TRBJ1-1; clone_size: few; d_call: .; v_call: TRBV4-1; cdr3_nt: TGCGCCAGCAGTCACGTGACTGAGATGAACACTGAAGCTTTCTTT; cdr3_aa: CASSHVTEMNTEAFF
j_call: TRBJ1-3; clone_size: .; d_call: .; v_call: TRBV2; cdr3_nt: TGTGCCAGCAGGGAACAGGGTTACACCATATATTTT; cdr3_aa: CASREQGYTIYF
j_call: TRBJ1-5; clone_size: once; d_call: .; v_call: TRBV9; cdr3_nt: TGTGCCAGCAGCGTAGGGAGTACTCAGAATCAGCCCCAGCATTTT; cdr3_aa: CASSVGSTQNQPQHF
j_call: TRBJ2-7; clone_size: .; d_call: TRBD1; v_call: TRBV14; cdr3_nt: TGTGCCAGCAGCCAAGGTCCGGGACAGGGGTCCCCCTACGAGCAGTACTTC; cdr3_aa: CASSQGPGQGSPYEQYF